The text below deals with one TCR beta chain. The target antigen is unknown. PCR employed 60 Vbeta and 13 Jbeta primers. Clones were read by immunoSEQ multiplex PCR, and TCRdb kept only the in-frame ones, dropping some. The table lists some 150,000 clones, approximately 65% of them singletons. Germline CDR1 reads SGDLS; CDR2 reads YYNGEE. The CDR3 is made up of 14 amino acids. V was pared by 2 bases and J by 6 bases, with 3 bases of the junction left unmatched. These data come from a study of cytomegalovirus exposure and HLA in healthy donors. Notes on the study in general: In the analysis, some V segments, TRBV6-2 and TRBV6-3 included, were excluded as indistinguishable. Earlier findings revealed that most TCR beta V segments proved productive either about 90% or about 30% of the time.

The receptor comes from a man aged 35 to 55 in good health and CMV-seronegative. Sequencing was performed on PBMCs. This chain uses TRBV9 with TRBJ1-5, with TRBD1 identical over 9 bases. The CDR3 sequence: CASSVGTGPQPQHF. The CDR3, as DNA: TGTGCCAGCAGCGTCGGGACAGGGCCTCAGCCCCAGCATTTT.